The rows below give T cell receptor beta chains drawn from one sample of a study of blood T cell repertoires in COVID-19. The data were produced by immunoSEQ multiplex PCR, yet TCRdb's version contains in-frame clones alone and is incomplete. The table records some 150,000 clones, over 70% of them present only once. Sample: peripheral blood. Every receptor here comes from a human donor in a cohort sampled during active COVID-19. Each CDR3 is given with its conserved first and last residue. A D gene is named only where the DNA matches it firmly. A clone size is listed for some rows: how often the clone was seen (once, few, many), or a class if it is expanded.

j_gene: TRBJ2-2; len: 13; d_gene: NA; v_gene: TRBV11-3; abundance: NA; CDR3nt: TGTGCCAGCAGCCGGGTAGAGACCGGGGAGCTGTTTTTT; CDR3aa: CASSRVETGELFF
j_gene: TRBJ1-3; len: 12; d_gene: NA; v_gene: TRBV2; abundance: few; CDR3nt: TGTGCCAGCAGTGAACTTGGAAACACCATATATTTT; CDR3aa: CASSELGNTIYF
j_gene: TRBJ2-5; len: 14; d_gene: TRBD1; v_gene: TRBV19; abundance: NA; CDR3nt: TGTGCCAGTAGTATCCTAGGACAGGAAGAGACCCAGTACTTC; CDR3aa: CASSILGQEETQYF
j_gene: TRBJ2-7; len: 13; d_gene: TRBD1; v_gene: TRBV5-4; abundance: NA; CDR3nt: TGTGCCAGCAGCTTGGGACAGGGCGACGAGCAGTACTTC; CDR3aa: CASSLGQGDEQYF
j_gene: TRBJ1-5; len: 15; d_gene: NA; v_gene: TRBV6-2/TRBV6-3; abundance: many; CDR3nt: TGTGCCAGCAGTCCAGGGCAAACCAGCAATCAGCCCCAGCATTTT; CDR3aa: CASSPGQTSNQPQHF
j_gene: TRBJ1-3; len: 13; d_gene: TRBD1; v_gene: TRBV6-5; abundance: NA; CDR3nt: TGTGCCAGCCTCAAGACAGGGTCCAACACCATATATTTT; CDR3aa: CASLKTGSNTIYF
j_gene: TRBJ1-1; len: 18; d_gene: TRBD1; v_gene: TRBV19; abundance: NA; CDR3nt: TGTGCCAGTAGTAGGCGGGACAGGGGGGAGTCCGGGGACACTGAAGCTTTCTTT; CDR3aa: CASSRRDRGESGDTEAFF
j_gene: TRBJ1-4; len: 15; d_gene: TRBD1; v_gene: TRBV5-1; abundance: NA; CDR3nt: TGCGCCAGCAGCTTGGATGGTGGGACAGGGGAAAAACTGTTTTTT; CDR3aa: CASSLDGGTGEKLFF
j_gene: TRBJ1-1; len: 13; d_gene: TRBD1; v_gene: TRBV5-1; abundance: NA; CDR3nt: TGCGCCACCGCGACAGGGGGAGGAACTGAAGCTTTCTTT; CDR3aa: CATATGGGTEAFF
j_gene: TRBJ1-3; len: 15; d_gene: NA; v_gene: TRBV7-9; abundance: few; CDR3nt: TGTGCCAGCAGCTTATTCGGGTTCTCTGGAAACACCATATATTTT; CDR3aa: CASSLFGFSGNTIYF
j_gene: TRBJ2-5; len: 16; d_gene: TRBD2; v_gene: TRBV5-4; abundance: NA; CDR3nt: TGTGCCAGCACCCGGCGGGGCGGGGGTTCAAAGGAGACCCAGTACTTC; CDR3aa: CASTRRGGGSKETQYF
j_gene: TRBJ2-4; len: 15; d_gene: TRBD1; v_gene: TRBV5-1; abundance: NA; CDR3nt: TGCGCCAGCAGCCCGCCGGGACAGGGGAGAGACATTCAGTACTTC; CDR3aa: CASSPPGQGRDIQYF
j_gene: TRBJ1-1; len: 11; d_gene: NA; v_gene: TRBV5-6; abundance: NA; CDR3nt: TGTGCCAGCAGCCGGGGAACTGAAGCTTTCTTT; CDR3aa: CASSRGTEAFF
j_gene: TRBJ2-3; len: 18; d_gene: TRBD2; v_gene: TRBV7-8; abundance: NA; CDR3nt: TGTGCCAGCAGCTTAGGGGTTAGCGGGGGGGCTAGCACAGATACGCAGTATTTT; CDR3aa: CASSLGVSGGASTDTQYF
j_gene: TRBJ2-1; len: 15; d_gene: NA; v_gene: TRBV11-2; abundance: NA; CDR3nt: TGTGCCAGCAGCTTAGGAGGTAGCGGCAGCAATGAGCAGTTCTTC; CDR3aa: CASSLGGSGSNEQFF
j_gene: TRBJ2-1; len: 15; d_gene: TRBD2; v_gene: TRBV4-1; abundance: NA; CDR3nt: TGCGCCAGCAGCCAAGGGACTAGCCAATACAATGAGCAGTTCTTC; CDR3aa: CASSQGTSQYNEQFF
j_gene: TRBJ1-1; len: 15; d_gene: NA; v_gene: TRBV5-5; abundance: NA; CDR3nt: TGTGCCAGCAGCTTGGCGGTCGATATGAACACTGAAGCTTTCTTT; CDR3aa: CASSLAVDMNTEAFF
j_gene: TRBJ1-2; len: 12; d_gene: NA; v_gene: TRBV20-1; abundance: NA; CDR3nt: TGCAGTGCTAGTTCCCCTCTCTATGGCTACACCTTC; CDR3aa: CSASSPLYGYTF
j_gene: TRBJ2-2; len: 14; d_gene: NA; v_gene: TRBV19; abundance: NA; CDR3nt: TGTGCCAGTAGAAGGCGGGAGAACACCGGGGAGCTGTTTTTT; CDR3aa: CASRRRENTGELFF
j_gene: TRBJ1-1; len: 15; d_gene: TRBD1; v_gene: TRBV11-3; abundance: NA; CDR3nt: TGTGCCAGCCGCAATCTGGGCAGGGGGGACACTGAAGCTTTCTTT; CDR3aa: CASRNLGRGDTEAFF
j_gene: TRBJ1-1; len: 14; d_gene: NA; v_gene: TRBV7-8; abundance: once; CDR3nt: TGTGCCAGCAGCCGGGACATACTGAACACTGAAGCTTTCTTT; CDR3aa: CASSRDILNTEAFF
j_gene: TRBJ1-2; len: 13; d_gene: TRBD1; v_gene: TRBV5-5; abundance: NA; CDR3nt: TGTGCCAGCAGCGCGACAGGGGACGTCGGCTACACCTTC; CDR3aa: CASSATGDVGYTF
j_gene: TRBJ1-4; len: 14; d_gene: NA; v_gene: TRBV14; abundance: once; CDR3nt: TGTGCCAGCAGCCAACGGGGGGCTAATGAAAAACTGTTTTTT; CDR3aa: CASSQRGANEKLFF
j_gene: TRBJ2-2; len: 15; d_gene: TRBD1; v_gene: TRBV6-4; abundance: NA; CDR3nt: TGTGCCAGCCGCCCGGGACAGGGGTTTCCCGGGGAGCTGTTTTTT; CDR3aa: CASRPGQGFPGELFF
j_gene: TRBJ1-1; len: 14; d_gene: TRBD1; v_gene: TRBV27; abundance: NA; CDR3nt: TGTGCCAGCAGTTGGGACAGGGGGCGGACTGAAGCTTTCTTT; CDR3aa: CASSWDRGRTEAFF
j_gene: TRBJ1-2; len: 16; d_gene: TRBD1; v_gene: TRBV20-1; abundance: NA; CDR3nt: TGCAGTGCTAGTGTCACAGGGGCAGGGCTCTACTATGGCTACACCTTC; CDR3aa: CSASVTGAGLYYGYTF
j_gene: TRBJ2-1; len: 14; d_gene: NA; v_gene: TRBV19; abundance: NA; CDR3nt: TGTGCCAGTAGTCCCCAGTCCGGACATCTCGCCCCCATCTTC; CDR3aa: CASSPQSGHLAPIF
j_gene: TRBJ1-3; len: 14; d_gene: TRBD1; v_gene: TRBV11-3; abundance: NA; CDR3nt: TGTGCCAGCAGCTGGGACAGCTCTGGAAACACCATATATTTT; CDR3aa: CASSWDSSGNTIYF
j_gene: TRBJ1-1; len: 14; d_gene: NA; v_gene: TRBV11-3; abundance: NA; CDR3nt: TGTGCCAGCAGCTTCGACTCTTCGCACACTGAAGCTTTCTTT; CDR3aa: CASSFDSSHTEAFF
j_gene: TRBJ1-1; len: 15; d_gene: NA; v_gene: TRBV7-2; abundance: NA; CDR3nt: TGTGCCAGCAGCTGGGTGAGCGGCCAGAGGACTGAAGCTTTCTTT; CDR3aa: CASSWVSGQRTEAFF
j_gene: TRBJ1-2; len: 14; d_gene: NA; v_gene: TRBV19; abundance: NA; CDR3nt: TGTGCCAGTAGTGGCGCAGGGAAAGGCTATGGCTACACCTTC; CDR3aa: CASSGAGKGYGYTF
j_gene: TRBJ2-7; len: 14; d_gene: NA; v_gene: TRBV27; abundance: NA; CDR3nt: TGTGCCAGCCGGAAAGACAGGTACACCTACGAGCAGTACTTC; CDR3aa: CASRKDRYTYEQYF
j_gene: TRBJ1-2; len: 15; d_gene: NA; v_gene: TRBV4-3; abundance: NA; CDR3nt: TGCGCCAGCAGCCAAGATAACGAGATTAACTATGGCTACACCTTC; CDR3aa: CASSQDNEINYGYTF
j_gene: TRBJ2-2; len: 12; d_gene: NA; v_gene: TRBV19; abundance: NA; CDR3nt: TGTGCCACGGGGTACTCGGCCGGGGAGCTGTTTTTT; CDR3aa: CATGYSAGELFF
j_gene: TRBJ2-1; len: 15; d_gene: TRBD2; v_gene: TRBV2; abundance: few; CDR3nt: TGTGCCAGCAGAACCAGCGGGGGGGCCAGAGGTGAGCAGTTCTTC; CDR3aa: CASRTSGGARGEQFF
j_gene: TRBJ1-5; len: 16; d_gene: NA; v_gene: TRBV28; abundance: NA; CDR3nt: TGTGCCAGCGTGGGGTTAGAAGGGGCAAGCAATCAGCCCCAGCATTTT; CDR3aa: CASVGLEGASNQPQHF
j_gene: TRBJ2-3; len: 11; d_gene: NA; v_gene: TRBV20-1; abundance: NA; CDR3nt: TGCAGTGCTGAGGCCACAGATACGCAGTATTTT; CDR3aa: CSAEATDTQYF
j_gene: TRBJ2-7; len: 16; d_gene: TRBD1; v_gene: TRBV7-2; abundance: NA; CDR3nt: TGTGCCAGCAGCACCCGGACAGGGAGGCGCTCCTACGAGCAGTACTTC; CDR3aa: CASSTRTGRRSYEQYF
j_gene: TRBJ1-2; len: 16; d_gene: NA; v_gene: TRBV7-2; abundance: NA; CDR3nt: TGTGCCAGCAGCTTCGAAAGCTACAGGGCGGCCTATGGCTACACCTTC; CDR3aa: CASSFESYRAAYGYTF
j_gene: TRBJ1-1; len: 11; d_gene: NA; v_gene: TRBV5-1; abundance: once; CDR3nt: TGCGCCAGCAGGGCGGGGACTGAAGCTTTCTTT; CDR3aa: CASRAGTEAFF
j_gene: TRBJ1-4; len: 12; d_gene: NA; v_gene: TRBV29-1; abundance: NA; CDR3nt: TGCAGCGTTGGAGGGGGAGGGGAAAAACTGTTTTTT; CDR3aa: CSVGGGGEKLFF
j_gene: TRBJ2-2; len: 14; d_gene: NA; v_gene: TRBV7-2; abundance: NA; CDR3nt: TGTGCCAGCAGCTTAGGCAGGGTGACCGGGGAGCTGTTTTTT; CDR3aa: CASSLGRVTGELFF
j_gene: TRBJ1-5; len: 15; d_gene: NA; v_gene: TRBV19; abundance: NA; CDR3nt: TGTGCCAGTAGTGGGGTCGGACAGCCCAATCAGCCCCAGCATTTT; CDR3aa: CASSGVGQPNQPQHF
j_gene: TRBJ2-1; len: 14; d_gene: NA; v_gene: TRBV28; abundance: NA; CDR3nt: TGTGCCAGCAGCCCGGGTCCCGTCTACAATGAGCAGTTCTTC; CDR3aa: CASSPGPVYNEQFF
j_gene: TRBJ2-3; len: 12; d_gene: NA; v_gene: TRBV19; abundance: NA; CDR3nt: TGTGCCAGTAGTCGGACTCTAAGGGATTTATATTTT; CDR3aa: CASSRTLRDLYF
j_gene: TRBJ2-7; len: 16; d_gene: TRBD1; v_gene: TRBV27; abundance: NA; CDR3nt: TGTGCCAGCAGTTTAAGGCAAGGGGGCGGGCTCAACGAGCAGTACTTC; CDR3aa: CASSLRQGGGLNEQYF
j_gene: TRBJ2-3; len: 11; d_gene: NA; v_gene: TRBV29-1; abundance: NA; CDR3nt: TGCAGCGTTGCCGTCACAGATACGCAGTATTTT; CDR3aa: CSVAVTDTQYF